Listed here is a single T cell receptor (beta chain). The data are from a study of T-cell reconstitution after alpha-beta-depleted transplantation in children. The authors prepared the TCRbeta library with unique molecular identifiers. TCRdb reanalysed the PCR reads using MiXCR and keeps one entry per CDR3 protein. Among approximately 800,000 distinct CDR3 sequences listed, 16% were seen once. V lost 2 bases to trimming and J lost 4 bases, with 9 bases between them. Germline V gene sequence: CDR1 KGHSH, CDR2 LQKENI. The length of the CDR3 is 14 residues. The source of this sequence is a male patient between 5 and 17 years old who had a stem cell transplant for acute lymphoblastic leukemia, so the T cells may come from the graft donor. This sequence joins TRBV18 and TRBJ2-1; no firm D call. The specimen comprised PBMCs, mostly from graft donor cells, sampled 360 days after TCRalphabeta/CD19-depleted stem cell transplant. CDR3 in amino acids: CASSPGLEYNEQFF. The CDR3 coding sequence is TGTGCCAGCTCACCAGGGCTAGAGTACAATGAGCAGTTCTTC.